The 17 T cell receptor beta chains listed next were all sequenced from one sample in a study of CD8+CD57+ T cells in acquired aplastic anemia. Researchers used genomic DNA as the template to profile TCR beta VDJ and CDR3. TCRdb fed the reads into MiXCR, producing one record per CDR3 protein. The sample holds roughly 170,000 distinct CDR3 sequences, around 50% seen once. Patients sequenced had flow cytometry evidence of CD8+CD57+ cell expansion. The source material was sorted CD4+, CD8+, or CD8+CD57+ T cells (not recorded which) from PBMCs. The receptors shown here come from a human donor with aplastic anemia.

The chain employs TRBV18 and TRBJ1-4; D gene uncertain. Per germline, CDR1 KGHSH and CDR2 LQKENI. Between the trimmed V and J ends, which lost 6 bases and 8 bases, there was a span of 7 bases. There are 11 residues in the CDR3. CDR3 bases: TGTGCCAGCTCGCTGGAGGAAAAACTGTTTTTT. Translating it yields CASSLEEKLFF.

This clonotype is a singleton in its sample. J is TRBJ1-4 and V is TRBV6-1; TRBD1 is a possible D gene (6 bases). Germline-derived CDR1 and CDR2 are MNHNS and SASEGT. The germline V and J ends were trimmed by 7 bases and 8 bases, with 17 bases remaining between them. The CDR3 sequence is 14 residues long. CDR3 coding DNA: TGTGCCAGCACTCTTACGCGCACAGGGGAAAAACTGTTTTTT. Its translation is CASTLTRTGEKLFF.

This clonotype showed up many times. V and J are TRBV7-8 and TRBJ1-5; 9 positions agree with TRBD1. The CDR3 spans 16 residues. Trimming took 2 bases from V and 2 from J; bases not matched to a gene: 4. The V gene's germline CDR1 is SGHVS and CDR2 FQNEAQ. The CDR3 DNA sequence: TGTGCCAGCAGCTTATTGGACAGGGGTGGCAATCAGCCCCAGCATTTT. This translates into CASSLLDRGGNQPQHF.

The rearrangement uses TRBV29-1 and TRBJ1-2; possible D gene TRBD1, 5 bases. The CDR3 extends over 13 amino acids. Trimming took off 2 bases at V and 2 bases at J, with 9 bases between the two ends. Germline loops: CDR1 SQVTM, CDR2 ANQGSEA. The CDR3 spells CSVELSGNYGYTF. DNA of the CDR3: TGCAGCGTTGAACTCTCAGGGAACTATGGCTACACCTTC.

The V and J genes are TRBV20-1 and TRBJ1-5; 8 nucleotides line up with TRBD1. V was clipped by 4 bases and J by 5 bases; unmatched bases: 7. In germline, CDR1 is DFQATT, CDR2 SNEGSKA (reference sequence). CDR3 length equals 14 residues. DNA of the CDR3: TGCAGTGCTACACCGGGACAGGTCCATCAGCCCCAGCATTTT. It yields the protein CSATPGQVHQPQHF.

This clonotype was recorded a few times. The chain couples TRBV10-3 to TRBJ1-6; possibly TRBD1 for D (5 bases). Germline loops: CDR1 ENHRY, CDR2 SYGVKD. The ends were cut back, 3 bases at V and 13 bases at J, with 10 bases in the middle. The CDR3 is 12 amino acids. This CDR3 is CAISDPGIPLHF. In nucleotides, the CDR3 is TGTGCCATCAGTGACCCAGGGATTCCCCTCCACTTT.

The J gene is TRBJ1-6, the V gene TRBV14; TRBD1 matches 8 bases. The junction had 3 bases not matched to a gene; V was cut back by 1 base and J by 7 bases. The CDR3 has 15 amino acids. From germline, CDR1 is SGHDN and CDR2 FVKESK. CDR3 DNA: TGTGCCAGCAGCCAAGCACAGGGGGGGAATTCACCCCTCCACTTT. The encoded protein is CASSQAQGGNSPLHF.

In this sample, this clonotype turned up many times. The rearrangement joins TRBV7-9 to TRBJ1-1, with D tentatively TRBD1 (6 bases). Trimming took off 1 base at V and 1 base at J, with 10 bases between the two ends. The germline gives CDR1 SEHNR, CDR2 FQNEAQ (reference sequence). The CDR3 has 15 residues. The CDR3 protein is CASSLGVDRNTEAFF. DNA of the CDR3: TGTGCCAGCAGCTTAGGAGTGGACAGGAACACTGAAGCTTTCTTT.

The chain employs TRBV20-1 and TRBJ2-7; 11 bases line up with TRBD2. The CDR3 is 18 amino acids. CDR1 DFQATT and CDR2 SNEGSKA come from the germline V gene (reference sequence). With 0 bases clipped from V and 3 bases from J, the junction kept 13 bases outside the gene matches. The CDR3 is CSARDAPTSGRKLYEQYF. The CDR3 DNA follows: TGCAGTGCTAGAGATGCACCCACTAGCGGGAGAAAACTCTACGAGCAGTACTTC.

This clonotype has at least ten counts. The chain recombines TRBV24-1 with TRBJ1-1; no firm D call. Germline V lookup: CDR1 KGHDR, CDR2 SFDVKD. Trimming took off 3 bases at V and 3 bases at J, with 13 bases between the two ends. This CDR3 has 15 residues. Here the CDR3 reads CATSDADLSDTEAFF. The CDR3 DNA is TGTGCCACCAGTGATGCGGATCTCTCGGACACTGAAGCTTTCTTT.

This clonotype was seen many times. This sequence joins TRBV10-1 and TRBJ2-3; possible D gene TRBD1, 7 bases. The V and J ends lost 8 bases and 8 bases respectively, with 20 bases between them. In germline, CDR1 is WNHNN, CDR2 SYGVQD (reference sequence). The CDR3 loop spans 14 amino acids. Here the CDR3 reads CASRGQGGQGTQYF. The CDR3 DNA is TGCGCCAGCCGAGGTCAGGGGGGCCAGGGTACGCAGTATTTT.

The V gene is TRBV20-1, the J gene TRBJ1-5; D remains unclear. CDR1 and CDR2 from the germline V gene are DFQATT and SNEGSKA (reference sequence). The CDR3 is 12 residues long. V dropped 0 bases and J dropped 6 bases, with 6 bases sitting between them. CDR3 bases: TGCAGTGCTAGAGATTCGCCTCAGCCCCAGCATTTT. Its translation: CSARDSPQPQHF.

The V call is TRBV10-3, the J call TRBJ1-5, with D hard to call. This CDR3 is 14 amino acids long. The germline V gene has CDR1 ENHRY and CDR2 SYGVKD. Trimming left V 2 bases short and J 5 bases short, with 10 bases between. CDR3: CAISEEEKHQPQHF. CDR3 DNA: TGTGCCATCAGTGAGGAAGAAAAGCATCAGCCCCAGCATTTT.

This clonotype was counted at least ten times. The rearrangement uses TRBV6-5 and TRBJ2-7, with D perhaps matching TRBD1 or TRBD2 (6 bases each). Trimming shortened V by 7 bases and J by 4 bases, and 11 bases separated the two germline ends. This CDR3 spans 12 amino acids. Germline CDR1 is MNHEY and CDR2 is SVGAGI. CDR3: CASTEGVYEQYF. The DNA of the CDR3 is TGTGCCAGCACGGAGGGGGTATACGAGCAGTACTTC.

The CDR3 is CAISRTGYPTQYF. CDR3 bases: TGTGCCATCAGTAGGACAGGGTATCCTACGCAGTATTTT. The J gene is TRBJ2-3, the V gene TRBV10-3; TRBD1 matches 8 bases. Germline trimming cut 5 bases from V and 8 bases from J; bases unmatched to any gene: 6. Germline values: CDR1 ENHRY, CDR2 SYGVKD. The CDR3 loop spans 13 amino acids.

V usage is TRBV19 and J usage is TRBJ2-7; maybe TRBD1 (5 bases). Germline CDR1 LNHDA, CDR2 SQIVND (reference sequence). The CDR3 is 13 residues long. Trimming left V 5 bases short and J 3 bases short, with 11 bases between. CDR3 region: CASSRRDNYEQYF. The CDR3, as DNA: TGTGCCAGTAGTCGCAGGGATAACTACGAGCAGTACTTC.

This clonotype was found many times. J is TRBJ1-6 and V is TRBV3-1; D uncertain. The germline gives CDR1 LGHDT, CDR2 YNNKEL (reference sequence). This CDR3 is 16 amino acids long. Trimming left V 0 bases short and J 5 bases short, with 11 bases between. The CDR3 protein is CASSQDQAANNSPLHF. CDR3 coding DNA: TGTGCCAGCAGCCAAGATCAGGCAGCTAATAATTCACCCCTCCACTTT.